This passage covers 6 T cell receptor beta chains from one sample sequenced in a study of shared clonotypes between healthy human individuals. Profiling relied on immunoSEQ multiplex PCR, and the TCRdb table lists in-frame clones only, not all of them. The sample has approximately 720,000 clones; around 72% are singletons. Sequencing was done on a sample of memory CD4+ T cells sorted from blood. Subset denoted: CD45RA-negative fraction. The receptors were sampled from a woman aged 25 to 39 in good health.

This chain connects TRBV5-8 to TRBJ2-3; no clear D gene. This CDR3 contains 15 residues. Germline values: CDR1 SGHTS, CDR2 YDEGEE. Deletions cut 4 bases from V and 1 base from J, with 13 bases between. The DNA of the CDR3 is TGTGCCAGCAGCCTCGGTGTACTGGGCACAGATACGCAGTATTTT. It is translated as CASSLGVLGTDTQYF.

The CDR3 DNA sequence: TGCGCCAGCAGCCAAGCCCCCCCAGGGGATCAGCCCCAGCATTTT. Translation: CASSQAPPGDQPQHF. This rearrangement joins TRBV4-1 to TRBJ1-5; the D gene is possibly TRBD1 (6 bases). The V gene's germline CDR1 is MGHRA and CDR2 YSYEKL. V lost 1 base to trimming and J lost 5 bases, with 12 bases between them. The CDR3 loop spans 15 amino acids.

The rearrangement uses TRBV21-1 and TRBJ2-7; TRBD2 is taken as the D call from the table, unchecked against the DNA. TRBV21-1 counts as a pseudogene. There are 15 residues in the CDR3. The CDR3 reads CASSFVELAGPGQYF. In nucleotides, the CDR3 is TGTGCCAGCAGTTTCGTAGAACTAGCGGGCCCCGGGCAGTACTTC.

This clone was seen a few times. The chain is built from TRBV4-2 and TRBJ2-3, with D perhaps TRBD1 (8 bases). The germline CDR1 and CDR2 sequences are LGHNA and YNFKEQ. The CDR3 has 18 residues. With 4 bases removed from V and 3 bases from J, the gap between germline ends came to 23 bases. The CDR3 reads CASSLRGLDRGGTDTQYF. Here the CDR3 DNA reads TGTGCCAGCAGCCTAAGGGGATTAGACAGGGGAGGGACAGATACGCAGTATTTT.

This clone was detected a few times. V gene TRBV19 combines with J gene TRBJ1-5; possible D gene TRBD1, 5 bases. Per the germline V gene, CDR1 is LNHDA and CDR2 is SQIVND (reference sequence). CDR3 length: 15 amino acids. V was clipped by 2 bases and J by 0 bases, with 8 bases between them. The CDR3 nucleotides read TGTGCCAGTAGTATAAGGGACGGTAGCAATCAGCCCCAGCATTTT. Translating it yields CASSIRDGSNQPQHF.

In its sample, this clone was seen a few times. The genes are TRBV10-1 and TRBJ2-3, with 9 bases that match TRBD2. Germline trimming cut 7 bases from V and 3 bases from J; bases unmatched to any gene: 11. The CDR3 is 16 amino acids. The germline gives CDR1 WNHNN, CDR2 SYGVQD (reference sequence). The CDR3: CASTIAGAVWTDTQYF. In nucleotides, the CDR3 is TGCGCCAGCACTATAGCGGGAGCGGTCTGGACAGATACGCAGTATTTT.